Following are 2 T cell receptor beta chains from one sample sequenced in a study of T cells after yellow fever vaccination. In TCRdb, the 5' RACE reads were re-called with MiXCR into one record per CDR3 protein. The sample records a few hundred thousand distinct CDR3 sequences, around 6.8% being singletons. The specimen comprised PBMCs, sampled around 45 days after the first yellow fever vaccination. Receptors were obtained from a man between 18 and 35 years old who received the YFV17D yellow fever vaccine.

V gene TRBV24-1 combines with J gene TRBJ1-5; 7 bases align to TRBD1. Unmatched junction bases numbered 11, after V lost 4 bases and J lost 3 bases. The CDR3 loop spans 17 amino acids. Germline V CDR1 and CDR2: KGHDR, SFDVKD. The CDR3 spells CATSEIGQATFNQPQHF. As DNA, the CDR3 is TGTGCCACCAGTGAAATCGGACAGGCTACCTTCAATCAGCCCCAGCATTTT.

This chain links TRBV20-1 with TRBJ1-6; perhaps TRBD1 as D (5 bases). Germline values: CDR1 DFQATT, CDR2 SNEGSKA (reference sequence). V lost 6 bases and J 1 base, leaving 19 bases between the germline ends. This CDR3 has 17 amino acids. This chain's CDR3 is CSAQAGAQRSYNSPLHF. CDR3 DNA sequence: TGCAGTGCACAGGCGGGAGCCCAAAGGTCCTATAATTCACCCCTCCACTTT.